The rows below give T cell receptor beta chains drawn from one sample of a study of blood T cell repertoires in COVID-19. Produced via immunoSEQ multiplex PCR; TCRdb's table is partial and in-frame only. Here the sample spans more than 60,000 clones, approximately 85% being singletons. The source material was peripheral blood. Every receptor here comes from a woman aged 60-75 years with COVID-19, enrolled during active disease. CDR3s include the opening cysteine and the closing phenylalanine or tryptophan. A D gene is named only where the DNA matches it firmly. Clone sizes are given selectively: once, few, many, or a class where the clone is expanded.

J: TRBJ2-3
V: TRBV18
D: NA
size: NA
CDR3: CASSLQVSSSTDTQYF
DNA: TGTGCCAGCTCCTTACAGGTTTCCTCTAGCACAGATACGCAGTATTTT

J: TRBJ1-5
V: TRBV25-1
D: NA
size: few
CDR3: CASSATSSNQPQHF
DNA: TGTGCCAGCAGTGCGACAAGTAGCAATCAGCCCCAGCATTTT

J: TRBJ1-4
V: TRBV5-1
D: NA
size: few
CDR3: CASSSQGREEKLFF
DNA: TGCGCCAGCAGCTCACAGGGCAGGGAGGAAAAACTGTTTTTT

J: TRBJ1-1
V: TRBV4-2
D: TRBD1
size: NA
CDR3: CASSQVGTGEMNTEAFF
DNA: TGTGCCAGCAGCCAAGTGGGGACAGGGGAAATGAACACTGAAGCTTTCTTT

J: TRBJ1-1
V: TRBV19
D: TRBD1
size: NA
CDR3: CATTLTGMKAFF
DNA: TGTGCCACCACACTGACAGGGATGAAAGCTTTCTTT

J: TRBJ1-2
V: TRBV19
D: NA
size: NA
CDR3: CASSPPRVNYGYTF
DNA: TGTGCCAGTAGCCCACCCCGGGTCAACTATGGCTACACCTTC

J: TRBJ2-5
V: TRBV5-4
D: TRBD2
size: once
CDR3: CASSRTSGGAETQYF
DNA: TGTGCCAGCAGCAGGACTAGCGGGGGGGCGGAGACCCAGTACTTC

J: TRBJ2-1
V: TRBV11-3
D: NA
size: NA
CDR3: CASSLNRVNEQFF
DNA: TGTGCCAGCAGCTTGAACAGGGTCAATGAGCAGTTCTTC

J: TRBJ1-2
V: TRBV4-1
D: NA
size: NA
CDR3: CASSLPRGNYGYTF
DNA: TGCGCCAGCAGCCTCCCTCGGGGAAACTATGGCTACACCTTC

J: TRBJ1-4
V: TRBV12-3/TRBV12-4
D: NA
size: NA
CDR3: CASSFGHQEKLFF
DNA: TGTGCCAGCAGTTTTGGTCATCAGGAAAAACTGTTTTTT

J: TRBJ2-1
V: TRBV5-1
D: TRBD2
size: NA
CDR3: CASSLDSGSSYNEQFF
DNA: TGCGCCAGCAGCTTGGATAGCGGGAGCTCCTACAATGAGCAGTTCTTC

J: TRBJ1-6
V: TRBV14
D: TRBD1
size: NA
CDR3: CASSQESTGQGINSPLHF
DNA: TGTGCCAGCAGCCAAGAATCCACGGGACAGGGAATTAATTCACCCCTCCACTTT

J: TRBJ2-1
V: TRBV5-1
D: TRBD1
size: NA
CDR3: CASSARTGANNEQFF
DNA: TGCGCCAGCAGCGCGAGGACAGGGGCGAACAATGAGCAGTTCTTC

J: TRBJ1-2
V: TRBV11-3
D: TRBD1
size: NA
CDR3: CASSLDWGQGIYGYTF
DNA: TGTGCCAGCAGCTTAGATTGGGGACAGGGGATATATGGCTACACCTTC

J: TRBJ1-2
V: TRBV6-2/TRBV6-3
D: NA
size: NA
CDR3: CASSPIDRSSVGYTF
DNA: TGTGCCAGCAGTCCCATAGACAGGTCGAGCGTTGGCTACACCTTC

J: TRBJ1-2
V: TRBV5-4
D: NA
size: NA
CDR3: CASSLVGLQYGYTF
DNA: TGTGCCAGCAGCTTGGTGGGCCTTCAGTATGGCTACACCTTC

J: TRBJ2-1
V: TRBV2
D: NA
size: few
CDR3: CASRNRERSYNEQFF
DNA: TGTGCCAGCAGAAACAGGGAGAGGTCCTACAATGAGCAGTTCTTC

J: TRBJ2-5
V: TRBV6-6
D: NA
size: NA
CDR3: CASTQGTETQYF
DNA: TGTGCCAGCACTCAGGGAACGGAGACCCAGTACTTC

J: TRBJ1-5
V: TRBV19
D: NA
size: NA
CDR3: CASSRERGTGQPQHF
DNA: TGTGCCAGTAGTAGGGAGCGGGGAACGGGGCAGCCCCAGCATTTT

J: TRBJ2-7
V: TRBV6-5
D: TRBD1
size: NA
CDR3: CASSYSIQGASYEQYF
DNA: TGTGCCAGCAGTTACTCGATCCAGGGGGCGTCCTACGAGCAGTACTTC

J: TRBJ2-2
V: TRBV2
D: NA
size: NA
CDR3: CASSWSRNTGELFF
DNA: TGTGCCAGCAGCTGGTCGCGGAACACCGGGGAGCTGTTTTTT

J: TRBJ1-5
V: TRBV6-6
D: NA
size: NA
CDR3: CASSLGWGDNQPQHF
DNA: TGTGCCAGCAGCCTGGGGTGGGGCGACAATCAGCCCCAGCATTTT

J: TRBJ2-7
V: TRBV11-2
D: NA
size: NA
CDR3: CASSFGQARGRLYF
DNA: TGTGCCAGCAGCTTCGGACAGGCCAGAGGGAGGCTGTACTTC